The entry below gives a single T cell receptor beta chain sequence along with its context. The junction had 9 bases not matched to a gene; V was cut back by 4 bases and J by 0 bases. Germline V gives CDR1 MDHEN, CDR2 SYDVKM. This CDR3 region has 18 residues. The data derive from a study of blood T cell repertoires in COVID-19. Study information: Sites in the United States, Italy and Spain provided acute and convalescent COVID-19 samples. In each case, the material was cDNA or gDNA derived from T cells, B-cell-depleted T cells, or PBMCs.

Only in-frame clones appear in the TCRdb table, and some are missing; sequencing was by immunoSEQ multiplex PCR. Of some 96,000 clones listed, around 81% were seen once; the top ten hold around an eighth. This receptor was obtained from a man aged 50 to 59 with active or convalescent COVID-19. The V and J genes are TRBV28 and TRBJ2-7; TRBD2 matches 13 bases. Sequenced: peripheral blood. The CDR3 here is CASSSPGLAGTISYEQYF. As DNA, the CDR3 is TGTGCCAGCAGTTCACCGGGACTAGCGGGGACCATCTCCTACGAGCAGTACTTC.